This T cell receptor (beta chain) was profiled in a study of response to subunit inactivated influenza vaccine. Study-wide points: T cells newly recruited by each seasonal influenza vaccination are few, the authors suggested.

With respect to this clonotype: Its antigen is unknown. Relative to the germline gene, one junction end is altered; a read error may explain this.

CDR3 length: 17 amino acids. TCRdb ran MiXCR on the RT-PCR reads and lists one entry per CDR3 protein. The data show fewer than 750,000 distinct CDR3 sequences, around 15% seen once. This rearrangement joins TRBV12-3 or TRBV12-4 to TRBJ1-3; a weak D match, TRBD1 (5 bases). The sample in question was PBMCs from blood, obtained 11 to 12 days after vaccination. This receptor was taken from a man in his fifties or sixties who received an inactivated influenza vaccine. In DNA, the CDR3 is TGTGCCAGCAGACTTCCCGGGGACCGATACTCTGGAAACACCATACATTTT. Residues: CASRLPGDRYSGNTIHF.